This TCR beta chain emerged from a study of blood T cell repertoires in COVID-19. Sequencing used immunoSEQ multiplex PCR; TCRdb keeps in-frame clones, though not all of them. Among around 200,000 clones listed, approximately 87% were seen once. Trimming pared 4 bases from V and 2 bases from J, leaving 8 bases between. The CDR3 contains 13 residues. The V gene's germline CDR1 is SNHLY and CDR2 FYNNEI. This clone appeared a single time. The clonotype was recovered from a man in his sixties who had recovered from COVID-19. The V gene is TRBV2, the J gene TRBJ1-2, with a possible D match to TRBD1 (5 bases). The sequencing input was peripheral blood. The CDR3 coding sequence is TGTGCCAGCAGTGTCGGGGGAAACTATGGCTACACCTTC. Its protein is CASSVGGNYGYTF.